The T cell receptor beta chain described here comes from a study of T cells in Graves' hyperthyroidism and ophthalmopathy. Overall study findings and caveats: Clonotypes that were expanded in thyroid above 0.001 mostly appeared in blood too.

Patients showing uncontrolled infection, other autoimmune disease, pregnancy or lactation were ineligible. CDR3 size: 16 residues. This clonotype was observed many times. Its cognate antigen is unknown. RNA transcripts provided the source from which TCR beta CDR3 regions were amplified. HTBI primers drove first-round RT-PCR of the TCR CDR3. Each CDR3 protein is one row after TCRdb ran MiXCR on the multiplex PCR reads. The data contain around 350,000 distinct CDR3 sequences, around 13% of them singletons. This TCR was sampled from a woman between 18 and 29 years old with Graves' hyperthyroidism. Sequencing used blood. The chain is built from TRBV3-2 and TRBJ2-1; TRBD2, the table's D call, lacks a check against the DNA. TRBV3-2 is a documented pseudogene. The CDR3 here is CASSPVTSGTYNEQFF. CDR3 bases: TGTGCCAGCAGTCCAGTGACTAGCGGGACCTACAATGAGCAGTTCTTC.